The source of this TCR beta chain is a study of blood T cell repertoires in COVID-19 (dated by TCRdb to 2020 to 2022). A note on the overall study: The collaborator samples originated in the United States, Italy and Spain and spanned the acute and convalescent phases of COVID-19. Samples were obtained from the ongoing ImmuneRACE study (first 160 participants) and from 1,200 or so subjects provided by 6 global collaborators. Subjects who had been exposed to COVID-19, were actively infected with it, or had recovered from it provided the deeply sampled blood TCRbeta repertoires that made up the dataset. The repertoires were released in a freely available public database meant as a resource for research on the immune response to SARS-CoV-2. Where available, HLA class I and class II types were obtained from metadata supplied by the sample provider rather than from assay-based typing. A de-identified subject ID, COVID-19 status, age in years and sex were almost always included in the sample metadata. The material from the prospective study consisted of cDNA or gDNA derived from T cells, B-cell-depleted T cells, or PBMCs.

TCRbeta CDR3 regions were amplified from genomic DNA using the immunoSEQ Assay, a bias-controlled multiplex PCR. As for the authors' bioinformatics: Within the assay, amplification of reference gene primers was used to estimate how many nucleated cells each sample contained. To quantify the absolute abundance of each unique TCRbeta CDR3 rearrangement, sequence reads were collapsed and filtered. Productive Simpson clonality was computed per sample as the square root of Simpson's diversity index over productive rearrangements. This immuneACCESS table, as held by TCRdb, lists in-frame sequences with V and J called but not all clones. Of the missing ones, under half trace to an unresolved V gene in checked studies; the others have no known cause. V and J calls and clone size are given by that table; D and trimming were obtained from the DNA. For this sample the table gives roughly 200,000 clones, of which about three quarters were detected only once. Clones ranked in the top ten supply approximately 10% of the sample.

Here is what the overall study found, with its caveats: How much clinical and demographic metadata was included differed by source and by participant, and the metadata was provided uncurated.

One collaborating source in Seattle enrolled patients during active infection and followed them longitudinally through the course of disease. Whole blood was collected in K2EDTA tubes by collaborating institutions according to the institutions' own protocols. For TCRbeta analysis, collaborator samples were shipped as frozen whole blood, as isolated PBMCs, or as DNA extracted from either sample type. Concerning this clone: Its antigen remains unidentified. Base qualities are not provided; no much larger clone lies one nucleotide away.

Sequenced: peripheral blood. The TCR comes from a woman of 80 years or more with COVID-19, enrolled during active disease.

The DNA reads TGTGCCAGCGTTGGGGTGAGGAGGGCTAACTATGGCTACACCTTC. Its amino acids are CASVGVRRANYGYTF. The rearranged segments are TRBV5-5 and TRBJ1-2; no D segment can be confidently identified. CDR1 and CDR2 are read off the germline V gene (reference sequence) as SGHKS and YYEKEE. Trimming costs V 7 bases and J 0 bases, and their ends lie 16 bases apart. The CDR3, from cysteine to phenylalanine, totals 15 residues. Just the 45-base CDR3 DNA is kept, in frame starting at base 1.